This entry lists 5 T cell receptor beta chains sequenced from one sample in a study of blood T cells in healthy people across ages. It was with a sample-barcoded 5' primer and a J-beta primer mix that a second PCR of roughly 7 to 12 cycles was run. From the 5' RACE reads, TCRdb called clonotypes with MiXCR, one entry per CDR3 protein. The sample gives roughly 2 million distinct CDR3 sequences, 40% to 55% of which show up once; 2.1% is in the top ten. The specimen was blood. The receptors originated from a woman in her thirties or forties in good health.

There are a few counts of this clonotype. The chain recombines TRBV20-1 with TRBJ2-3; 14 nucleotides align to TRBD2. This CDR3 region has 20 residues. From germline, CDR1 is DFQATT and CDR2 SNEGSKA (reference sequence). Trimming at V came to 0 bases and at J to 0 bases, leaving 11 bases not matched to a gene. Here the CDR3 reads CSARDFGTSGGIASTDTQYF. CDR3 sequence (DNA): TGCAGTGCTAGAGACTTCGGGACTAGCGGGGGCATCGCTAGCACAGATACGCAGTATTTT.

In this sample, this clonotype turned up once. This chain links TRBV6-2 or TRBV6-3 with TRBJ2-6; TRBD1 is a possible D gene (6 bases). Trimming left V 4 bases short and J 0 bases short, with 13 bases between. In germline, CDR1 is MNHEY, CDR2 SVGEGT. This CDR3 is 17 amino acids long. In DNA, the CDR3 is TGTGCCAGCAGTTTGGGACATACGAGCTCTGGGGCCAACGTCCTGACTTTC. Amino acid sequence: CASSLGHTSSGANVLTF.

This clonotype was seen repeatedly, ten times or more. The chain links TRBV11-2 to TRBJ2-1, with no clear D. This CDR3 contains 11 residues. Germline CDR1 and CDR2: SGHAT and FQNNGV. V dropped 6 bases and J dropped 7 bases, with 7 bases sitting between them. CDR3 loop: CASSTPNEQFF. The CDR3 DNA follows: TGTGCCAGCAGTACCCCGAATGAGCAGTTCTTC.

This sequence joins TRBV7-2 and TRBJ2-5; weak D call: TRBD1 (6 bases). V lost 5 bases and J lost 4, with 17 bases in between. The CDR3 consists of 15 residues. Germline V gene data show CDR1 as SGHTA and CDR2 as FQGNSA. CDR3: CASSPSTGPGETQYF. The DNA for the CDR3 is TGTGCCAGCAGCCCTAGTACAGGGCCGGGAGAGACCCAGTACTTC.

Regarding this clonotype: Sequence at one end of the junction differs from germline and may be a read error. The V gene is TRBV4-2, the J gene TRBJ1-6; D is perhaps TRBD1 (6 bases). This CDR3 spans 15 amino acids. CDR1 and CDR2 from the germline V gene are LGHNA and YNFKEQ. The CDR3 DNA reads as TGTGCCGGCAGCCAAGAGGGACAAGGGAATTCACCCCTCCACTTT. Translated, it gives CAGSQEGQGNSPLHF.